What follows are 10 T cell receptor beta chains derived from one specimen sequenced in a study of response to subunit inactivated influenza vaccine. TCRdb re-called the RT-PCR reads through MiXCR, storing one row per CDR3 protein. The repertoire holds more than 550,000 distinct CDR3 sequences, with around 10% as singletons. The sample also formed part of further work on T cells expressing NK-cell markers. That report adds: The TCR beta cDNA came from 5'RACE template switching with UMIs.

The sequences come from PBMCs from blood, collected on the day of vaccination. The receptor source for this set is a man aged 45-65 years who received an inactivated influenza vaccine.

There are a few counts of this clonotype. V usage is TRBV19 and J usage is TRBJ2-4, with D unclear. Trimming left V 3 bases short and J 9 bases short, with 9 bases between. Germline V lookup: CDR1 LNHDA, CDR2 SQIVND (reference sequence). This CDR3 has 12 amino acids. This CDR3 is CASSILGGIQYF. The CDR3, as DNA: TGTGCCAGTAGTATTCTAGGTGGCATTCAGTACTTC.

This clonotype was recorded a few times. The rearrangement links TRBV20-1 to TRBJ2-7; D possibly corresponds to TRBD1 (6 bases). Trimming shortened V by 1 base and J by 3 bases, and 16 bases separated the two germline ends. The germline gives CDR1 DFQATT, CDR2 SNEGSKA (reference sequence). CDR3 length: 15 amino acids. CDR3 bases: TGCAGTGCTAGAGTCGCCGGGACACCTCACTACGAGCAGTACTTC. It specifies CSARVAGTPHYEQYF.

This clonotype was detected only a few times. The rearrangement links TRBV13 to TRBJ2-3; D is perhaps TRBD2 (5 bases). Germline V gene data show CDR1 as PRHDT and CDR2 as FYEKMQ (reference sequence). Trimming shortened V by 3 bases and J by 6 bases, and 13 bases separated the two germline ends. The CDR3 runs to 14 residues. The CDR3 DNA follows: TGTGCCAGCAGCTTTGGAGGTTTGGCCGATACGCAGTATTTT. This codes for CASSFGGLADTQYF.

The V gene is TRBV7-2, the J gene TRBJ1-6, with a weak D call TRBD1 (6 bases). Trimming cost V 0 bases and J 10 bases, with 10 bases left between them. Looked up from germline, CDR1 is SGHTA and CDR2 is FQGNSA. The CDR3 loop spans 14 amino acids. CDR3 coding DNA: TGTGCCAGCAGCTTAGCCGGGGGCGCGTCACCCCTCCACTTT. It encodes CASSLAGGASPLHF.

The chain has TRBV20-1 and TRBJ2-1; D remains unclear. The V gene lost 5 bases and the J gene lost 4 bases, with 15 bases spanning the gap. Germline V gene data show CDR1 as DFQATT and CDR2 as SNEGSKA (reference sequence). This CDR3 comprises 14 residues. CDR3 loop: CSAGPGDKYNEQFF. In DNA form, the CDR3 reads TGCAGTGCTGGCCCTGGAGACAAGTACAATGAGCAGTTCTTC.

This clonotype turned up a few times. CDR3 loop: CASSAGLAGRGDTQYF. The CDR3 DNA reads TGTGCCAGCAGCGCTGGACTAGCGGGGCGGGGAGATACGCAGTATTTT. The rearrangement uses TRBV7-8 and TRBJ2-3, with 12 bases that match TRBD2. In germline, CDR1 is SGHVS, CDR2 FQNEAQ. This CDR3 comprises 16 residues. The V segment lost 5 bases and the J segment 5 bases; nucleotides outside the gene matches: 8. The whole variable domain, filled in from reference TRBV7-8 and TRBJ2-3, reads GAGVSQSPRYKVAKRGQDVALRCDPISGHVSLFWYQQALGQGPEFLTYFQNEAQLDKSGLPSDRFFAERPEGSVSTLKIQRTQQEDSAVYLCASSAGLAGRGDTQYFGPGTRLTVL.

The chain carries TRBV12-3 or TRBV12-4 and TRBJ2-3; tentatively, D is TRBD2 (5 bases). Trimming left V 6 bases short and J 0 bases short, with 16 bases between. This CDR3 is 16 amino acids long. In nucleotides, the CDR3 is TGTGCCAGCAGCCCCCTGGTGCGGGTTAGCACAGATACGCAGTATTTT. This sequence encodes CASSPLVRVSTDTQYF.

This clonotype was counted ten times or more. Here the CDR3 DNA reads TGTGCCAGCAGTTTTAGGTTTGGGGGAGGGCCCACCGGGGAGCTGTTTTTT. Translated, it gives CASSFRFGGGPTGELFF. The chain joins TRBV12-3 or TRBV12-4 to TRBJ2-2, with TRBD2 identical over 7 bases. The CDR3 covers 17 residues. Trimming removed 3 bases from V and 4 bases from J; junction bases left unmatched: 11.

The chain carries TRBV28 and TRBJ2-7; D uncertain. From germline, CDR1 is MDHEN and CDR2 SYDVKM. This CDR3 spans 14 amino acids. V lost 3 bases and J 2 bases, leaving 11 bases between the germline ends. Here the CDR3 reads CASSFVPSPYEQYF. DNA of the CDR3: TGTGCCAGCAGTTTTGTACCAAGCCCCTACGAGCAGTACTTC.

This clonotype occurred a few times. CDR3 coding DNA: TGTGCCAGCAGCCCAGGGGTGGGGGGTAATCAGCCCCAGCATTTT. The encoded protein is CASSPGVGGNQPQHF. V is TRBV12-3 or TRBV12-4 and J is TRBJ1-5; D is possibly TRBD1 (6 bases). There are 15 residues in the CDR3. Trimming shortened V by 6 bases and J by 4 bases, and 16 bases separated the two germline ends.